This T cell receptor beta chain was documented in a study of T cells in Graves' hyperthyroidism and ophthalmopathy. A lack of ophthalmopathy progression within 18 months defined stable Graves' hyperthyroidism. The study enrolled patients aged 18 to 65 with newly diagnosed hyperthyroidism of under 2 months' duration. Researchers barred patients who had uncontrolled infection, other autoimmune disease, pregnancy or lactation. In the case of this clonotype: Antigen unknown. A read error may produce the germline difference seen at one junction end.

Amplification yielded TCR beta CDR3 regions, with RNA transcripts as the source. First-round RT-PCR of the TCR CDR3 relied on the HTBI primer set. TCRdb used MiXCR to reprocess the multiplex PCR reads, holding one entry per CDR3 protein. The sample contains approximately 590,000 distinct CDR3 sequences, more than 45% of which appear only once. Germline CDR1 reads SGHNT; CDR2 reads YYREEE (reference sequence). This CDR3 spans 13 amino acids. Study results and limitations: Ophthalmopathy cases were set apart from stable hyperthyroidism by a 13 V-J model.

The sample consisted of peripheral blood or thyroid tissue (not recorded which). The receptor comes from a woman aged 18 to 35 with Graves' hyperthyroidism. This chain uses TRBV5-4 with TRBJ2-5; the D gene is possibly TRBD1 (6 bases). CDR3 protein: CAGSQDRKETQYF. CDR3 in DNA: TGTGCCGGCAGCCAGGACAGAAAAGAGACCCAGTACTTC.